The source of this TCR beta chain is a study of blood T cell repertoires in COVID-19. Across the whole study: The origin of the acute and convalescent COVID-19 samples was the United States, Italy and Spain.

Participant age was roughly 18 to 95 years, and participants resided in roughly 24 US areas. Participants were placed into cohorts based on the clinical history they reported. Two negative PCRs, clearance, or symptom resolution characterized the recovered Cohort 3 donors. Sequenced by immunoSEQ multiplex PCR; TCRdb stores in-frame clones only, minus some. Seen here are around 130,000 clones, 75% to 90% observed once, and the top ten hold 2% to 2.5%. The V end lost 1 base, the J end lost 5 bases, and 14 bases lay between the germline ends. Per the germline V gene, CDR1 is LGHDT and CDR2 is YNNKEL (reference sequence). This CDR3 has 16 residues.

The chain couples TRBV3-1 (or the pseudogene TRBV3-2) to TRBJ2-2; D remains unclear. Sequencing was done on a sample of PBMCs or T cells enriched from blood (not recorded which). This TCR came from a woman aged 45-59 years who had recovered from COVID-19. The CDR3, as DNA: TGTGCCAGCAGCCAAGCACTCGGTAGGAGTACCGGGGAGCTGTTTTTT. Translating gives CASSQALGRSTGELFF.